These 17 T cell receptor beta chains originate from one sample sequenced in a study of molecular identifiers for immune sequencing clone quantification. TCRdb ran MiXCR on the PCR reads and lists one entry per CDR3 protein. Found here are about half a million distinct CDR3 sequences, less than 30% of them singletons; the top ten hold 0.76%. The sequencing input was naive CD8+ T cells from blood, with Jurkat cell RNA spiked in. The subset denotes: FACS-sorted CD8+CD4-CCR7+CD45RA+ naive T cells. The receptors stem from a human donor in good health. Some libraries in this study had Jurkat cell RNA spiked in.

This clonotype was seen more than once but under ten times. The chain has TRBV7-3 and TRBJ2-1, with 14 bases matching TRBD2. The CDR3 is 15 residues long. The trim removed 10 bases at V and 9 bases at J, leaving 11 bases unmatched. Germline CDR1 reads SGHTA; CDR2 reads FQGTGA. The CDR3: CATGQGLAGVGEQFF. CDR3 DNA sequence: TGTGCCACGGGCCAGGGACTAGCGGGAGTAGGTGAGCAGTTCTTC.

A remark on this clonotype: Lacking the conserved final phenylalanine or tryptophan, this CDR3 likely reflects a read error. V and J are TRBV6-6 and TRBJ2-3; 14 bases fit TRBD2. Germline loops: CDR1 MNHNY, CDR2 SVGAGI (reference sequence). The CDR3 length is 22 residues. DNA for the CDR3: TGCGCCAGCAGTTACGGGGACAGGGGACACTCCCCGGGACTAGCGGGAGCAGATACGCAGTATCTT. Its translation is CASSYGDRGHSPGLAGADTQYL.

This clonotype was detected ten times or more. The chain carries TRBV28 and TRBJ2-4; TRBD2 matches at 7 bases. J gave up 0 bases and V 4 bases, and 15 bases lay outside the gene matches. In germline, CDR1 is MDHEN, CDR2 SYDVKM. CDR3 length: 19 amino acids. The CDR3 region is CASSCRGELLDLAKNIQYF. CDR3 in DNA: TGTGCCAGCAGTTGCCGGGGGGAGTTGCTAGATTTAGCCAAAAACATTCAGTACTTC. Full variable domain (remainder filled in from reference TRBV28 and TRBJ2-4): DVKVTQSSRYLVKRTGEKVFLECVQDMDHENMFWYRQDPGLGLRLIYFSYDVKMKEKGDIPEGYSVSREKKERFSLILESASTNQTSMYLCASSCRGELLDLAKNIQYFGAGTRLSVL.

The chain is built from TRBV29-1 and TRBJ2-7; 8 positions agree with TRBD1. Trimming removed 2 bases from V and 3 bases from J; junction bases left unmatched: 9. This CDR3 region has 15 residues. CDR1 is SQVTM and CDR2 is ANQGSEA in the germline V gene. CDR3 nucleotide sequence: TGCAGCGTTGAATGGAGACAGGGGTCTCGCTACGAGCAGTACTTC. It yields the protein CSVEWRQGSRYEQYF.

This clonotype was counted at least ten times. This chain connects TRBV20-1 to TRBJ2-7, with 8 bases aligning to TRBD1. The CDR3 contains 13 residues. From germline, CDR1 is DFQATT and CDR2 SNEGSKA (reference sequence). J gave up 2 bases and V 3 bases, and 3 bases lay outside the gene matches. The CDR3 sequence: CSARDRVPYEQYF. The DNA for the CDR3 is TGCAGTGCTAGGGACAGGGTACCCTACGAGCAGTACTTC.

The CDR3 DNA sequence: TGCAGTGCTACCCTAGGCCTGGGAGATACGCAGTATTTT. Its translation: CSATLGLGDTQYF. The V gene is TRBV20-1, the J gene TRBJ2-3; D unresolved. The length of the CDR3 is 13 residues. V lost 4 bases and J 5 bases, leaving 13 bases between the germline ends. Germline assignment: CDR1 DFQATT and CDR2 SNEGSKA (reference sequence).

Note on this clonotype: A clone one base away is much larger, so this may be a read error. The CDR3 DNA sequence: TGCAGCGTTGCTGTCCCTAGCGGGTGTGTCACCGGGGAGCTGTTTTTT. Protein: CSVAVPSGCVTGELFF. The rearrangement links TRBV29-1 to TRBJ2-2, with TRBD2 matching over 8 bases. Germline V lookup: CDR1 SQVTM, CDR2 ANQGSEA. With V trimmed by 4 bases and J by 4 bases, 11 bases remained unmatched. This CDR3 contains 16 residues.

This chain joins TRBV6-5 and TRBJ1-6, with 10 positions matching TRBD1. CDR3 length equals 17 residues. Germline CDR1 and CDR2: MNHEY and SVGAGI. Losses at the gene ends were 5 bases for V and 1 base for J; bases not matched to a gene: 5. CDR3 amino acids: CASSIRTGGSYNSPLHF. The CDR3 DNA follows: TGTGCCAGCAGTATACGGACAGGGGGGTCCTATAATTCACCCCTCCACTTT.

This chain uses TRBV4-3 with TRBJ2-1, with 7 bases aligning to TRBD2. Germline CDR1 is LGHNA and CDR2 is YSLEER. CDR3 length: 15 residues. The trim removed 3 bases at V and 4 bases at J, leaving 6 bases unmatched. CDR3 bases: TGCGCCAGCAGCCAGGAGCGGGATAGGTACAATGAGCAGTTCTTC. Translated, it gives CASSQERDRYNEQFF.

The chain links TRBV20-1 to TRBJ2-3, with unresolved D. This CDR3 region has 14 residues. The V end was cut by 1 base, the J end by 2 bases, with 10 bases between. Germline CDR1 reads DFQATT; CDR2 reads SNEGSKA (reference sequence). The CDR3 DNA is TGCAGTGCTAGAGCGCCGGACGCCACAGATACGCAGTATTTT. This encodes CSARAPDATDTQYF.

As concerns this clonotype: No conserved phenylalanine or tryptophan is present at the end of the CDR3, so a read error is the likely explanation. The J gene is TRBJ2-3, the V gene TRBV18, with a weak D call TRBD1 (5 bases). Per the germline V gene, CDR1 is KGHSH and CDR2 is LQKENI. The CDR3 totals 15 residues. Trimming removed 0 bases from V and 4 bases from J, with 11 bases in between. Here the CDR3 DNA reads TGTGCCAGCTCACCACCGGTCGACAGACCAGATACGCAGTATTCT. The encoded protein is CASSPPVDRPDTQYS.

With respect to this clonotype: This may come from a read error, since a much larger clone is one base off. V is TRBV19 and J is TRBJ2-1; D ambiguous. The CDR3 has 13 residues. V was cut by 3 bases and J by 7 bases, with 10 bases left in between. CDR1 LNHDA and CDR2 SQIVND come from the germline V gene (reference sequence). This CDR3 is CASSIFSPNEQFF. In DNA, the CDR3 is TGTGCCAGTAGTATTTTCAGTCCGAATGAGCAGTTCTTC.

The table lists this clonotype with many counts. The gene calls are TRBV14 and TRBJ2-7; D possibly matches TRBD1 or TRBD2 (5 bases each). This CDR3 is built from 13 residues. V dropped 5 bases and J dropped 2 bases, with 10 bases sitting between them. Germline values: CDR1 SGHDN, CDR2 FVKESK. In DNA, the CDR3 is TGTGCCAGCAGCTCCGGGGCCACCTACGAGCAGTACTTC. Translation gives CASSSGATYEQYF.

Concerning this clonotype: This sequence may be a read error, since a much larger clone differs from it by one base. The CDR3 region is CSVLAGHYEQYF. CDR3 nucleotide sequence: TGCAGCGTGCTAGCGGGACACTACGAGCAGTACTTC. This chain joins TRBV29-1 and TRBJ2-7; TRBD2 agrees at 9 bases. Trimming removed 6 bases from V and 3 bases from J; junction bases left unmatched: 3. The CDR3 runs 12 residues. Per germline, CDR1 SQVTM and CDR2 ANQGSEA.

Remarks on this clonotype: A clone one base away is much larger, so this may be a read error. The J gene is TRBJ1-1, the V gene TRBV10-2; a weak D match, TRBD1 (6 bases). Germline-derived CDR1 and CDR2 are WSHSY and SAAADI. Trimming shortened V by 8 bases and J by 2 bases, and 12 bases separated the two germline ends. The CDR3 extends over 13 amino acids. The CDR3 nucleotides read TGCGCCAGCGGCGACAGGATCAACACTGAAGCTTTCTTT. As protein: CASGDRINTEAFF.

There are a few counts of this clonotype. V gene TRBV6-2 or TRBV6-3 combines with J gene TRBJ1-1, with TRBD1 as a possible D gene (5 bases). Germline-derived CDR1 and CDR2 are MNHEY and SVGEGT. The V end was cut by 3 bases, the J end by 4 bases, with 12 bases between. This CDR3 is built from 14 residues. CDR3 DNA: TGTGCCAGCAGTTATCGGGGGGAGGTCACTGAAGCTTTCTTT. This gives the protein CASSYRGEVTEAFF.

The CDR3 spells CASNSGAGEPPYF. DNA of the CDR3: TGTGCCAGCAACTCAGGGGCCGGGGAGCCCCCGTACTTC. This rearrangement joins TRBV9 to TRBJ2-5; D perhaps matches TRBD1 (6 bases). Deletions cut 6 bases from V and 13 bases from J, with 22 bases between. This CDR3 contains 13 residues. Germline CDR1 is SGDLS and CDR2 is YYNGEE.